The 12 T cell receptor beta chains given below trace back to one sample, sequenced in a study of human T cells and chemical hapten exposure. Time point meaning: pre-sensitization, week 0. Treatment given: therapeutic diphenylcyclopropenone sensitization with weekly scalp DPC. TCRdb re-analysed the RACE reads in MiXCR, keeping a single row per CDR3 protein. The sample shows tens of thousands of distinct CDR3 sequences, about a tenth of them seen only once. Sequenced material: whole blood, taken in connection with sensitization to the hapten diphenylcyclopropenone (DPC). The receptors originated from a woman aged 45-59 years with alopecia areata. Some clones in this sample may be carry-over from other donors' samples.

This clonotype was seen repeatedly, ten times or more. The rearrangement links TRBV18 to TRBJ1-5, with D unresolved. Germline assignment: CDR1 KGHSH and CDR2 LQKENI. The length of the CDR3 is 13 residues. Trimming left V 3 bases short and J 4 bases short, with 7 bases between. The DNA of the CDR3 is TGTGCCAGCTCACCCGGGGTAAATCAGCCCCAGCATTTT. Translating gives CASSPGVNQPQHF.

The rearrangement joins TRBV7-6 to TRBJ2-1; maybe TRBD1 (6 bases). Trimming cost V 5 bases and J 0 bases, with 11 bases left between them. This CDR3 has 15 residues. The V gene's germline CDR1 is SGHVS and CDR2 FNYEAQ. The CDR3 is CASSQRGSSYNEQFF. The CDR3 DNA reads as TGTGCCAGCAGCCAAAGGGGGAGCTCCTACAATGAGCAGTTCTTC.

This chain uses TRBV4-3 with TRBJ1-4, with D unclear. Trimming took off 4 bases at V and 1 base at J, with 13 bases between the two ends. The germline gives CDR1 LGHNA, CDR2 YSLEER. There are 16 residues in the CDR3. CDR3: CASSPTVLGTNEKLFF. CDR3 sequence (DNA): TGCGCCAGCAGCCCAACGGTTCTTGGAACTAATGAAAAACTGTTTTTT.

This clonotype was picked up a small number of times. This chain connects TRBV7-2 to TRBJ2-5, with 10 bases fitting TRBD1. Germline-derived CDR1 and CDR2 are SGHTA and FQGNSA. The CDR3 runs to 15 residues. Trimming took 3 bases from V and 5 from J; bases not matched to a gene: 6. The CDR3 protein is CASSFGTGEVETQYF. Written as DNA, the CDR3 is TGTGCCAGCAGCTTCGGGACAGGGGAGGTGGAGACCCAGTACTTC.

Note on this clonotype: One end of the junction does not line up with germline, which may come from a read error. The chain employs TRBV7-2 and TRBJ2-3; 9 bases are a match to TRBD2. Germline CDR1 is SGHTA and CDR2 is FQGNSA. This CDR3 comprises 14 residues. CDR3 DNA sequence: TGTGCCAGCAGCCTAGCGGGGACGCCAGATACGCAGTATTTT. Translated, it gives CASSLAGTPDTQYF.

This clonotype was detected many times. The J gene is TRBJ2-3, the V gene TRBV11-2, with TRBD2 matching over 9 bases. CDR1 is SGHAT and CDR2 is FQNNGV in the germline V gene. V dropped 1 base and J dropped 2; count of bases not matched to a gene: 4. This CDR3 has 16 amino acids. The CDR3 DNA is TGTGCCAGCAGCTTAGGGGGCGGGAGGGCCACAGATACGCAGTATTTT. Translating it yields CASSLGGGRATDTQYF.

At least ten counts were recorded for this clonotype. The genes are TRBV25-1 and TRBJ2-6; TRBD1 matches 7 bases. CDR3 length: 14 amino acids. V was pared by 8 bases and J by 0 bases, with 1 base of the junction left unmatched. Germline CDR1 is MGHDK and CDR2 is SYGVNS. The CDR3 spells CASRDSSGANVLTF. Here the CDR3 DNA reads TGTGCCAGCCGGGACAGCTCTGGGGCCAACGTCCTGACTTTC.

The CDR3 region is CAISGWTRVYNEQFF. CDR3 bases: TGTGCCATCAGTGGTTGGACTAGGGTCTACAATGAGCAGTTCTTC. This chain connects TRBV10-3 to TRBJ2-1; 7 bases match TRBD2. The V gene's germline CDR1 is ENHRY and CDR2 SYGVKD. The CDR3 has 15 amino acids. V was pared by 4 bases and J by 3 bases, with 6 bases of the junction left unmatched.

This clonotype has just a few counts. J is TRBJ1-2 and V is TRBV5-4; 7 nucleotides match TRBD1. V was pared by 4 bases and J by 0 bases, with 3 bases of the junction left unmatched. The V gene's germline CDR1 is SGHNT and CDR2 YYREEE (reference sequence). The CDR3 runs 14 residues. For the CDR3, the DNA is TGTGCCAGCAGCCGACAGGGAACTAACTATGGCTACACCTTC. This encodes CASSRQGTNYGYTF. The whole variable domain, remainder taken from reference TRBV5-4 and TRBJ1-2, is ETGVTQSPTHLIKTRGQQVTLRCSSQSGHNTVSWYQQALGQGPQFIFQYYREEENGRGNFPPRFSGLQFPNYSSELNVNALELDDSALYLCASSRQGTNYGYTFGSGTRLTVV.

The rearrangement joins TRBV4-3 to TRBJ2-2, with D perhaps matching TRBD2 (5 bases). Trimming removed 4 bases from V and 5 bases from J, with 14 bases in between. The germline CDR1 and CDR2 sequences are LGHNA and YSLEER. The CDR3 length is 15 residues. CDR3 in DNA: TGCGCCAGCAGCCCCTCCCGGGGATTGACCGGGGAGCTGTTTTTT. This codes for CASSPSRGLTGELFF.

This clonotype has at least ten counts. The genes are TRBV29-1 and TRBJ2-3; 9 bases match TRBD1. Looked up from germline, CDR1 is SQVTM and CDR2 is ANQGSEA. V lost 4 bases to trimming and J lost 3 bases; unmatched junction nucleotides: 2. The CDR3 length is 13 residues. CDR3 region: CSVAGQGTDTQYF. In DNA form, the CDR3 reads TGCAGCGTTGCCGGACAGGGGACAGATACGCAGTATTTT.

This clonotype was seen repeatedly, ten times or more. The chain employs TRBV6-6 and TRBJ2-5, with 8 bases lining up with TRBD2. The V gene end was trimmed by 0 bases and the J gene end by 4 bases; junction bases not matched to a gene: 7. Germline lookup yields CDR1 MNHNY and CDR2 SVGAGI (reference sequence). The CDR3 has 16 residues. The CDR3 protein is CASSYSYSGVVETQYF. The CDR3 DNA follows: TGTGCCAGCAGTTACTCATATAGCGGGGTAGTAGAGACCCAGTACTTC.